The rows below give T cell receptor beta chains drawn from one sample of a study of blood T cell repertoires in COVID-19. Clones were read by immunoSEQ multiplex PCR, and TCRdb kept only the in-frame ones, dropping some. The sample lists some 30,000 clones; about 90% were seen once. Sequenced material: peripheral blood. The receptors were sampled from a man aged 60 to 69 with active COVID-19. CDR3s include the opening cysteine and the closing phenylalanine or tryptophan. Fields, in order: clone size, D gene, J gene, V gene, CDR3 protein, CDR3 DNA. The D gene is left open where the match is weak. Clone size appears in some rows only: once, few, many, or a class for an expanded clone.

clone_size: NA; d_call: NA; j_call: TRBJ2-5; v_call: TRBV6-1; cdr3_aa: CASSDLDRYQETQYF; cdr3_nt: TGTGCCAGCAGTGACCTGGACAGATACCAAGAGACCCAGTACTTC
clone_size: NA; d_call: TRBD1; j_call: TRBJ2-7; v_call: TRBV5-1; cdr3_aa: CASWGQGQNEQYF; cdr3_nt: TGCGCCAGCTGGGGACAGGGTCAAAACGAGCAGTACTTC
clone_size: NA; d_call: NA; j_call: TRBJ1-1; v_call: TRBV5-1; cdr3_aa: CASSLAKEGATPFF; cdr3_nt: TGCGCCAGCAGCTTGGCCAAGGAGGGAGCCACACCTTTCTTT
clone_size: NA; d_call: TRBD1; j_call: TRBJ2-1; v_call: TRBV5-1; cdr3_aa: CASSLGGTGRNEQFF; cdr3_nt: TGCGCCAGCAGCTTGGGGGGGACAGGTCGAAATGAGCAGTTCTTC
clone_size: NA; d_call: TRBD1; j_call: TRBJ2-1; v_call: TRBV7-8; cdr3_aa: CASSFSRDSSYNEQFF; cdr3_nt: TGTGCCAGCAGCTTTAGTCGGGACAGCTCCTACAATGAGCAGTTCTTC
clone_size: NA; d_call: TRBD1; j_call: TRBJ1-5; v_call: TRBV2; cdr3_aa: CASSGDRGNGQPQHF; cdr3_nt: TGTGCCAGCAGTGGGGACAGGGGGAACGGTCAGCCCCAGCATTTT
clone_size: NA; d_call: TRBD1; j_call: TRBJ2-5; v_call: TRBV5-1; cdr3_aa: CASSLVRQGQETQYF; cdr3_nt: TGCGCCAGCAGCTTGGTAAGACAGGGACAAGAGACCCAGTACTTC
clone_size: NA; d_call: TRBD2; j_call: TRBJ2-1; v_call: TRBV5-1; cdr3_aa: CASSGPGNPGLTSSYNEQFF; cdr3_nt: TGCGCCAGCAGCGGACCCGGGAATCCGGGACTAACCTCCTCCTACAATGAGCAGTTCTTC
clone_size: NA; d_call: TRBD2; j_call: TRBJ2-7; v_call: TRBV9; cdr3_aa: CASSVVPGGKGEQYF; cdr3_nt: TGTGCCAGCAGCGTAGTTCCGGGAGGTAAGGGCGAGCAGTACTTC
clone_size: once; d_call: TRBD2; j_call: TRBJ2-3; v_call: TRBV5-1; cdr3_aa: CASSLLAGAITDTQYF; cdr3_nt: TGCGCCAGCAGCTTGCTAGCGGGGGCCATCACAGATACGCAGTATTTT
clone_size: NA; d_call: NA; j_call: TRBJ1-2; v_call: TRBV3-1/TRBV3-2; cdr3_aa: CASSPTGNRGYTF; cdr3_nt: TGTGCCAGCAGCCCTACAGGGAACCGGGGCTACACCTTC
clone_size: few; d_call: NA; j_call: TRBJ1-3; v_call: TRBV5-1; cdr3_aa: CASSFTTDGNTIYF; cdr3_nt: TGCGCCAGCAGCTTTACAACCGATGGAAACACCATATATTTT
clone_size: NA; d_call: TRBD1; j_call: TRBJ2-7; v_call: TRBV28; cdr3_aa: CASSTPGQGGYEQYF; cdr3_nt: TGTGCCAGCAGTACCCCCGGACAGGGAGGCTACGAGCAGTACTTC
clone_size: NA; d_call: NA; j_call: TRBJ1-1; v_call: TRBV6-4; cdr3_aa: CASSVDGSMNTEAFF; cdr3_nt: TGTGCCAGCAGTGTTGACGGTAGCATGAACACTGAAGCTTTCTTT
clone_size: few; d_call: NA; j_call: TRBJ2-7; v_call: TRBV5-1; cdr3_aa: CASSFGVGANYEQYF; cdr3_nt: TGCGCCAGCAGCTTTGGTGTCGGTGCGAACTACGAGCAGTACTTC
clone_size: NA; d_call: TRBD1; j_call: TRBJ2-1; v_call: TRBV12-3/TRBV12-4; cdr3_aa: CASSTQGAHEQFF; cdr3_nt: TGTGCCAGCAGCACACAGGGGGCACATGAGCAGTTCTTC
clone_size: NA; d_call: NA; j_call: TRBJ1-1; v_call: TRBV15; cdr3_aa: CATSRGGGTRENTEAFF; cdr3_nt: TGTGCCACCAGCAGAGGGGGAGGGACACGAGAGAACACTGAAGCTTTCTTT
clone_size: NA; d_call: TRBD2; j_call: TRBJ2-3; v_call: TRBV7-3; cdr3_aa: CASSPAGTSGTDTQYF; cdr3_nt: TGTGCCAGCAGCCCGGCCGGGACTAGCGGCACAGATACGCAGTATTTT
clone_size: NA; d_call: NA; j_call: TRBJ1-5; v_call: TRBV28; cdr3_aa: CASSSRVLSNQPQHF; cdr3_nt: TGTGCCAGCAGTTCCAGGGTTTTGAGCAATCAGCCCCAGCATTTT
clone_size: NA; d_call: NA; j_call: TRBJ1-1; v_call: TRBV4-2; cdr3_aa: CASSQIGNTEAFF; cdr3_nt: TGTGCCAGCAGCCAAATCGGGAACACTGAAGCTTTCTTT
clone_size: NA; d_call: TRBD1; j_call: TRBJ2-2; v_call: TRBV5-4; cdr3_aa: CASSFGQGAYTGELFF; cdr3_nt: TGTGCCAGCAGCTTCGGACAGGGGGCGTACACCGGGGAGCTGTTTTTT
clone_size: NA; d_call: NA; j_call: TRBJ2-1; v_call: TRBV7-9; cdr3_aa: CASSLVGQGSYNEQFF; cdr3_nt: TGTGCCAGCAGCTTAGTGGGTCAGGGGTCCTACAATGAGCAGTTCTTC
clone_size: NA; d_call: NA; j_call: TRBJ1-3; v_call: TRBV11-2; cdr3_aa: CASSLERHASGNTIYF; cdr3_nt: TGTGCCAGCAGCTTAGAACGACACGCCTCTGGAAACACCATATATTTT
clone_size: NA; d_call: TRBD1; j_call: TRBJ2-7; v_call: TRBV28; cdr3_aa: CASTPTGTGGFDEQYF; cdr3_nt: TGTGCCAGCACCCCGACCGGGACAGGGGGTTTCGACGAGCAGTACTTC
clone_size: NA; d_call: TRBD2; j_call: TRBJ2-7; v_call: TRBV5-4; cdr3_aa: CATKERGGLIEQYF; cdr3_nt: TGTGCCACCAAAGAGCGGGGGGGCCTAATCGAGCAGTACTTC
clone_size: NA; d_call: TRBD1; j_call: TRBJ2-7; v_call: TRBV11-1; cdr3_aa: CASTSGTGSYEQYF; cdr3_nt: TGTGCCAGCACCTCCGGGACAGGCTCCTACGAGCAGTACTTC
clone_size: NA; d_call: TRBD1; j_call: TRBJ1-5; v_call: TRBV2; cdr3_aa: CASTQGATDNQPQHF; cdr3_nt: TGTGCCAGCACCCAGGGGGCAACGGACAATCAGCCCCAGCATTTT
clone_size: NA; d_call: TRBD1; j_call: TRBJ2-7; v_call: TRBV7-8; cdr3_aa: CASSFRQGFEYEQYF; cdr3_nt: TGTGCCAGCAGCTTTAGACAGGGGTTTGAATACGAGCAGTACTTC
clone_size: NA; d_call: TRBD1; j_call: TRBJ2-7; v_call: TRBV25-1; cdr3_aa: CASRSGGAQQYF; cdr3_nt: TGTGCCAGCAGGTCAGGGGGCGCACAGCAGTACTTC
clone_size: few; d_call: NA; j_call: TRBJ1-2; v_call: TRBV6-1; cdr3_aa: CASSESGTSRGYTF; cdr3_nt: TGTGCCAGCAGTGAATCTGGGACATCTCGGGGCTACACCTTC
clone_size: NA; d_call: TRBD1; j_call: TRBJ2-7; v_call: TRBV6-5; cdr3_aa: CASSYGDRVSYEQYF; cdr3_nt: TGTGCCAGCAGTTACGGGGACAGGGTCTCCTACGAGCAGTACTTC
clone_size: NA; d_call: TRBD1; j_call: TRBJ2-3; v_call: TRBV30; cdr3_aa: CAWSAFGQESTDTQYF; cdr3_nt: TGTGCCTGGAGCGCCTTTGGACAGGAGAGCACAGATACGCAGTATTTT
clone_size: once; d_call: TRBD2; j_call: TRBJ2-5; v_call: TRBV27; cdr3_aa: CASSLVSGGAVETQYF; cdr3_nt: TGTGCCAGCAGTTTGGTTAGCGGGGGGGCCGTGGAGACCCAGTACTTC
clone_size: once; d_call: TRBD2; j_call: TRBJ2-7; v_call: TRBV7-9; cdr3_aa: CASSLDWSGGLSYEQYF; cdr3_nt: TGTGCCAGCAGCTTAGATTGGTCGGGGGGTCTATCCTACGAGCAGTACTTC
clone_size: NA; d_call: NA; j_call: TRBJ1-2; v_call: TRBV19; cdr3_aa: CASSPQGAGYGYTF; cdr3_nt: TGTGCCAGTAGTCCGCAGGGAGCGGGCTATGGCTACACCTTC
clone_size: NA; d_call: NA; j_call: TRBJ2-2; v_call: TRBV24-1; cdr3_aa: CATSDAGLTGELFF; cdr3_nt: TGTGCCACCAGTGATGCAGGCCTCACCGGGGAGCTGTTTTTT
clone_size: NA; d_call: NA; j_call: TRBJ2-6; v_call: TRBV6-5; cdr3_aa: CASSQGSSGANVLTF; cdr3_nt: TGTGCCAGCAGTCAGGGATCCTCTGGGGCCAACGTCCTGACTTTC
clone_size: NA; d_call: NA; j_call: TRBJ1-3; v_call: TRBV6-1; cdr3_aa: CASSESQASGNTIYF; cdr3_nt: TGTGCCAGCAGTGAAAGTCAGGCCTCTGGAAACACCATATATTTT
clone_size: NA; d_call: TRBD1; j_call: TRBJ1-2; v_call: TRBV5-6; cdr3_aa: CASSFIGGEGNYGYTF; cdr3_nt: TGTGCCAGCAGCTTTATAGGGGGCGAAGGCAACTATGGCTACACCTTC
clone_size: NA; d_call: NA; j_call: TRBJ1-1; v_call: TRBV6-5; cdr3_aa: CASIRGNTEAFF; cdr3_nt: TGTGCCAGCATTCGGGGGAACACTGAAGCTTTCTTT
clone_size: once; d_call: TRBD1; j_call: TRBJ1-4; v_call: TRBV27; cdr3_aa: CASRSGQVATNEKLFF; cdr3_nt: TGTGCCAGCAGATCCGGACAGGTTGCAACTAATGAAAAACTGTTTTTT